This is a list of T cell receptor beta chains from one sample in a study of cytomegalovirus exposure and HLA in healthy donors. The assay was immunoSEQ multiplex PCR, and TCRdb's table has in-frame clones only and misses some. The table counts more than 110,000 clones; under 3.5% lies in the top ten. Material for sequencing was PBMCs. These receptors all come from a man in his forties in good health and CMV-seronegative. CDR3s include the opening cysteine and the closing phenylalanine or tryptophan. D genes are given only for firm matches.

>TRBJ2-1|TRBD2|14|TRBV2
CASKASGGNNEQFF
TGTGCCAGCAAAGCTAGCGGGGGGAACAATGAGCAGTTCTTC
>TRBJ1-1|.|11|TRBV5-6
CASSFNREAFF
TGTGCCAGCAGCTTTAACAGAGAAGCTTTCTTT
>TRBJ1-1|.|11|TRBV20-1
CSAIRNTEAFF
TGCAGTGCTATCCGGAACACTGAAGCTTTCTTT
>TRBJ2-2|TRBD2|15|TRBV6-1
CASSEFDGGAGELFF
TGTGCCAGCAGTGAATTTGACGGGGGGGCCGGGGAGCTGTTTTTT
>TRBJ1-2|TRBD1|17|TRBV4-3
CASSQDPGTARGYGYTF
TGCGCCAGCAGCCAAGACCCCGGGACAGCCCGCGGCTATGGCTACACCTTC
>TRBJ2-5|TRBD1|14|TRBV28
CASSLQGAYETQYF
TGTGCCAGCAGTCTACAGGGGGCGTATGAGACCCAGTACTTC
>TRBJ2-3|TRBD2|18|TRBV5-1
CASSLEGGLAGVTDTQYF
TGCGCCAGCAGCTTGGAAGGGGGACTAGCGGGGGTCACAGATACGCAGTATTTT
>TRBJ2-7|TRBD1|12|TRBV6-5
CASSYRGLEQYF
TGTGCCAGCAGTTACAGGGGGCTCGAGCAGTACTTC
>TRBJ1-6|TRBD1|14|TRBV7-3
CASSTGQGGSPLHF
TGTGCCAGCTCCACGGGACAGGGAGGGTCACCCCTCCACTTT
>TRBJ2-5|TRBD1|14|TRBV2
CASSELDRRETQYF
TGTGCCAGCAGTGAATTGGACAGGAGAGAGACCCAGTACTTC
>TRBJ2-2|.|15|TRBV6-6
CASSYTISQGGELFF
TGTGCCAGCAGTTACACCATATCACAGGGCGGGGAGCTGTTTTTT
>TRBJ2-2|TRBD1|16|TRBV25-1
CASGGTGVLFTGELFF
TGTGCCAGCGGCGGGACAGGGGTTCTTTTTACCGGGGAGCTGTTTTTT
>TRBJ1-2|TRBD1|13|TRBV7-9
CATARDRVDGYTF
TGTGCCACCGCACGGGACAGGGTCGACGGCTACACCTTC
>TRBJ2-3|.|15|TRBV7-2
CASSFSPVRTDTQYF
TGTGCCAGCAGCTTCTCTCCAGTTCGCACAGATACGCAGTATTTT
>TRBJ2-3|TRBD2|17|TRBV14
CASSFGTSGPVGTTQYF
TGTGCCAGCAGCTTTGGGACTAGCGGGCCCGTGGGGACTACGCAGTATTTT
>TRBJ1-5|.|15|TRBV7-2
CASSLRPGGNQPQHF
TGTGCCAGCAGCTTACGTCCAGGGGGCAATCAGCCCCAGCATTTT
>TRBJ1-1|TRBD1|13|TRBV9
CASSVTGSAEAFF
TGTGCCAGCAGCGTGACAGGGAGCGCTGAAGCTTTCTTT
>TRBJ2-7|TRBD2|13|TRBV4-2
CASSQDGGGEQYF
TGTGCCAGCAGCCAAGATGGGGGAGGGGAGCAGTACTTC
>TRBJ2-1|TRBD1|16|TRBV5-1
CASSLGGTGDYNEQFF
TGCGCCAGCAGCTTGGGAGGGACAGGGGACTACAATGAGCAGTTCTTC
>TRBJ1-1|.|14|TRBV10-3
CAISGARTNTEAFF
TGTGCCATCAGTGGGGCGCGTACGAACACTGAAGCTTTCTTT
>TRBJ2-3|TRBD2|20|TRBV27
CASTRVKGLAGGISTDTQYF
TGTGCCAGCACCCGGGTCAAGGGACTAGCGGGGGGAATTAGCACAGATACGCAGTATTTT
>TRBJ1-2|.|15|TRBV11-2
CASSLVGTHNYGYTF
TGTGCCAGCAGCTTAGTAGGGACTCACAACTATGGCTACACCTTC
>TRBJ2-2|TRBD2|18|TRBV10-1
CASSGVGLAGANTGELFF
TGCGCCAGCAGTGGAGTCGGTCTAGCGGGGGCGAACACCGGGGAGCTGTTTTTT
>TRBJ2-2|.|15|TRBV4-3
CASSQEAGNTGELFF
TGCGCCAGCAGCCAAGAGGCAGGGAACACCGGGGAGCTGTTTTTT
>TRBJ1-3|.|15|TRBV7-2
CASSLGTASGNTIYF
TGTGCCAGCAGCTTAGGGACAGCCTCTGGAAACACCATATATTTT
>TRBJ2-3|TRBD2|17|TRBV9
CASSVEGRLAGTDTQYF
TGTGCCAGCAGCGTAGAGGGGAGACTAGCGGGAACAGATACGCAGTATTTT
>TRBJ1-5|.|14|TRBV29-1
CSVKGIYSNQPQHF
TGCAGCGTTAAGGGGATCTATAGCAATCAGCCCCAGCATTTT
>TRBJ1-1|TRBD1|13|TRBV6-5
CATYQGENTEAFF
TGTGCCACCTACCAGGGGGAGAACACTGAAGCTTTCTTT
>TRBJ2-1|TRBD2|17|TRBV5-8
CASSEPRGGGAYNEQFF
TGTGCCAGCAGCGAGCCCCGGGGCGGGGGGGCATACAATGAGCAGTTCTTC
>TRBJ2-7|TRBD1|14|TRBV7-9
CASSLADRAYEQYF
TGTGCCAGCAGCTTAGCAGACAGGGCATACGAGCAGTACTTC
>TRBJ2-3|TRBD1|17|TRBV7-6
CASSWGRTGTSTDTQYF
TGTGCCAGCAGCTGGGGCCGGACAGGGACTAGCACAGATACGCAGTATTTT
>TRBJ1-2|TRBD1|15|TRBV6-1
CASSGYNRGDYGYTF
TGTGCCAGCAGTGGGTACAACAGGGGGGACTATGGCTACACCTTC
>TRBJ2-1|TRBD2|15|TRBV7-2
CASSLGAGGYNEQFF
TGTGCCAGCAGCTTAGGAGCGGGGGGCTACAATGAGCAGTTCTTC
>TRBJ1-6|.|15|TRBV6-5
CASSAGLGESSPLHF
TGTGCCAGCAGTGCGGGACTGGGGGAGAGCTCACCCCTCCACTTT
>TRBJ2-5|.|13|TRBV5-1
CASSLGSQETQYF
TGCGCCAGCAGCTTGGGTAGCCAAGAGACCCAGTACTTC
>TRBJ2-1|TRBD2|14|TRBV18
CASSRLATELEQFF
TGTGCCAGCTCCCGACTAGCGACTGAGCTTGAGCAGTTCTTC
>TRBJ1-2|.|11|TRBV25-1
CASSEGGGYTF
TGTGCCAGCAGTGAAGGAGGTGGCTACACCTTC
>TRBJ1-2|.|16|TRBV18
CASSPYTGSSGYGYTF
TGTGCCAGCTCACCTTACACAGGGAGTAGTGGCTATGGCTACACCTTC
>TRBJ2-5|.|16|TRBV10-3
CAISEGQGNVQETQYF
TGTGCCATCAGTGAGGGGCAGGGCAATGTACAAGAGACCCAGTACTTC
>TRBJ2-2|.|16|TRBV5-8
CASSFQGRGNTGELFF
TGTGCCAGCAGCTTCCAGGGGCGTGGGAACACCGGGGAGCTGTTTTTT
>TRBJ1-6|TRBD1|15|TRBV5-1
CASSSTGQYNSPLHF
TGCGCCAGCAGCTCGACGGGACAGTATAATTCACCCCTCCACTTT
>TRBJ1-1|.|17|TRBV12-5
CASGLPPIRGVNTEAFF
TGTGCTAGTGGTTTGCCCCCTATCAGGGGTGTTAACACTGAAGCTTTCTTT
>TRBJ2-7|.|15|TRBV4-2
CASSQDHDRTYEQYF
TGTGCCAGCAGCCAAGACCATGACAGAACCTACGAGCAGTACTTC
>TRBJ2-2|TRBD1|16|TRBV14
CASSQLQGANAGELFF
TGTGCCAGCAGCCAGTTACAGGGGGCTAATGCCGGGGAGCTGTTTTTT
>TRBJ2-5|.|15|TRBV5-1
CASSNRQGGMGTQYF
TGCGCCAGCAGCAACCGACAGGGAGGAATGGGGACCCAGTACTTC
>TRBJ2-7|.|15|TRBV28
CASSPSGLGTLEQYF
TGTGCCAGCAGTCCATCAGGGCTAGGGACTCTCGAGCAGTACTTC
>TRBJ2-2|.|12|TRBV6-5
CASSSGVEELFF
TGTGCCAGCAGTTCGGGGGTGGAGGAGCTGTTTTTT
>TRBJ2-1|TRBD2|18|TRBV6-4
CASSDSTASGGLGNEQFF
TGTGCCAGCAGTGACTCGACGGCTAGCGGGGGCCTGGGTAATGAGCAGTTCTTC
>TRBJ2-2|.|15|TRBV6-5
CASSYVQAGTGELFF
TGTGCCAGCAGTTACGTCCAGGCGGGCACCGGGGAGCTGTTTTTT
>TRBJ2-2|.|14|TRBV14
CASSQGGSTGELFF
TGTGCCAGCAGCCAAGGAGGGTCCACCGGGGAGCTGTTTTTT
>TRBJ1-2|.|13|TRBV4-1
CASSQPEGLGYTF
TGCGCCAGCAGCCAGCCGGAGGGGCTTGGCTACACCTTC